This paragraph reports one T cell receptor beta chain. Its antigen is undetermined. This sample is part of a study of OX40 agonist ivuxolimab in advanced cancers. Looked up from germline, CDR1 is SGDLS and CDR2 is YYNGEE. Trimming took 2 bases from V and 2 from J, leaving 9 bases between them. CDR3 length: 14 amino acids. General study results and limits: There was clonal expansion of CD4+ and CD8+ blood T cells by week 6 at 0.1 to 3.0 mg/kg. Not determined was the antigen specificity of the expanded peripheral T cells.

The method was immunoSEQ multiplex PCR; TCRdb's version includes in-frame clones alone and lacks a portion of them. The profile shows around 72,000 clones, approximately 78% of them singletons. The TCR originated in an adult with an advanced solid tumor such as melanoma, head and neck, liver or kidney cancer. The J gene is TRBJ2-3, the V gene TRBV9, with D maybe TRBD2 (6 bases). This specimen consisted of CD4+ or CD8+ T cells sorted from blood, obtained in a trial of the OX40 agonist ivuxolimab. CDR3: CASSVGGPTDTQYF. As DNA, the CDR3 is TGTGCCAGCAGCGTGGGGGGACCCACAGATACGCAGTATTTT.